The 32 T cell receptor beta chains below all came from one sample that was sequenced in a study of cytomegalovirus exposure and HLA in healthy donors. PCR primers comprised 60 Vbeta and 13 Jbeta primers. TCRdb's table, derived via immunoSEQ multiplex PCR, lists solely in-frame clones and lacks some. The data show 120,000 to 150,000 clones, less than 85% seen once. The sample consisted of PBMCs. The receptors shown here come from a man aged 35 to 55 in good health and CMV-seronegative.

V gene TRBV6-1 combines with J gene TRBJ2-2, with TRBD1 as a possible D gene (5 bases). CDR3 length: 14 amino acids. Trimming removed 4 bases at V and 5 bases at J, with 11 bases between. Germline V CDR1 and CDR2: MNHNS, SASEGT. CDR3 bases: TGTGCCAGCAGTGGACAGATCGAGACCGGGGAGCTGTTTTTT. This sequence encodes CASSGQIETGELFF.

The rearrangement joins TRBV5-6 to TRBJ2-7; 7 bases match TRBD1. V was pared by 5 bases and J by 6 bases, with 5 bases of the junction left unmatched. Germline CDR1 reads SGHDT; CDR2 reads YYEEEE. The length of the CDR3 is 12 residues. CDR3 region: CASSLQGSEQYF. CDR3 DNA sequence: TGTGCCAGCAGTTTACAGGGGAGCGAGCAGTACTTC. Full variable domain (missing parts from reference TRBV5-6 and TRBJ2-7): DAGVTQSPTHLIKTRGQQVTLRCSPKSGHDTVSWYQQALGQGPQFIFQYYEEEERQRGNFPDRFSGHQFPNYSSELNVNALLLGDSALYLCASSLQGSEQYFGPGTRLTVT.

This clone was seen only once. The V gene is TRBV11-2, the J gene TRBJ2-1; 10 bases match TRBD2. Germline CDR1 is SGHAT and CDR2 is FQNNGV. Trimming at V came to 6 bases and at J to 4 bases, leaving 6 bases not matched to a gene. This CDR3 is built from 15 residues. CDR3 protein: CASSNSGGIYNEQFF. The CDR3 DNA sequence: TGTGCCAGCAGTAATAGCGGGGGGATATACAATGAGCAGTTCTTC.

J is TRBJ2-3 and V is TRBV29-1; D may be TRBD2 (7 bases). Trimming removed 3 bases at V and 3 bases at J, with 13 bases between. Per germline, CDR1 SQVTM and CDR2 ANQGSEA. The length of the CDR3 is 14 residues. The CDR3 reads CSVEGGGETDTQYF. CDR3 sequence (DNA): TGCAGCGTTGAGGGGGGGGGCGAGACAGATACGCAGTATTTT.

Details on this clone: Within the sample, other DNA sequences also encode this same CDR3. V and J are TRBV5-1 and TRBJ2-7; unclear D gene. The CDR3 has 14 amino acids. V gave up 3 bases and J gave up 0 bases, with 10 bases separating them. Germline CDR1 reads SGHRS; CDR2 reads YFSETQ. DNA of the CDR3: TGCGCCAGCAGCTCGACTCGCGGCTCCTACGAGCAGTACTTC. Its protein is CASSSTRGSYEQYF.

The rearrangement uses TRBV28 and TRBJ2-4; weak D call: TRBD2 (6 bases). From germline, CDR1 is MDHEN and CDR2 SYDVKM. The CDR3 is 14 residues long. V was shortened by 4 bases and J by 3 bases, with 10 bases between the two germline ends. The CDR3 DNA follows: TGTGCCAGCAGTTCGGGAGTGGTCAAAAACATTCAGTACTTC. Its protein product is CASSSGVVKNIQYF.

The genes are TRBV6-5 and TRBJ1-2; TRBD1 matches at 7 bases. Germline-derived CDR1 and CDR2 are MNHEY and SVGAGI. The CDR3 sequence is 15 residues long. The V and J ends lost 7 bases and 3 bases, in that order; junction bases with no gene match: 11. CDR3 in amino acids: CASNNPGQGDYGYTF. The CDR3 DNA reads TGTGCCAGCAACAACCCCGGCCAGGGGGACTATGGCTACACCTTC.

The chain joins TRBV4-2 to TRBJ2-3; 9 bases map to TRBD2. Germline V gene sequence: CDR1 LGHNA, CDR2 YNFKEQ. The J segment lost 5 bases and the V segment lost 0 bases, leaving 12 bases of the junction unmatched. The CDR3 has 18 residues. The DNA for the CDR3 is TGTGCCAGCAGCCAAGAACTAGGTGCGGGAGGGCCCGAAGATACGCAGTATTTT. Protein product: CASSQELGAGGPEDTQYF.

This sequence joins TRBV5-4 and TRBJ2-3, with 8 bases identical to TRBD2. The CDR3 loop spans 17 amino acids. Germline V gives CDR1 SGHNT, CDR2 YYREEE (reference sequence). Trimming at V came to 1 base and at J to 4 bases, leaving 11 bases not matched to a gene. In DNA form, the CDR3 reads TGTGCCAGCAGCTTGCACCCCGGGACTAGTTCTCCAGATACGCAGTATTTT. It codes for CASSLHPGTSSPDTQYF.

V and J are TRBV27 and TRBJ1-6; 8 bases map to TRBD1. The CDR3 covers 16 residues. The V gene's germline CDR1 is MNHEY and CDR2 SMNVEV (reference sequence). V lost 3 bases to trimming and J lost 8 bases; unmatched junction nucleotides: 9. DNA of the CDR3: TGTGCCAGCAGTTTTACTCCGGGACAGGTAGATTCACCCCTCCACTTT. It yields the protein CASSFTPGQVDSPLHF.

This rearrangement joins TRBV4-1 to TRBJ2-1; 7 bases match TRBD1. Trimming at V came to 8 bases and at J to 1 base, leaving 11 bases not matched to a gene. The CDR3 loop spans 16 amino acids. Germline assignment: CDR1 MGHRA and CDR2 YSYEKL. CDR3 amino acids: CASGQTGVGSYNEQFF. Written as DNA, the CDR3 is TGCGCCAGCGGTCAAACAGGGGTGGGGTCCTACAATGAGCAGTTCTTC.

J is TRBJ2-7 and V is TRBV2; 7 positions agree with TRBD2. Germline trimming cut 10 bases from V and 2 bases from J; bases unmatched to any gene: 14. The germline V gene has CDR1 SNHLY and CDR2 FYNNEI. The CDR3 extends over 15 amino acids. The DNA of the CDR3 is TGTGCCAACGTGAGAGGCGCTAGCGGAGCCTACGAGCAGTACTTC. This sequence encodes CANVRGASGAYEQYF.

This chain connects TRBV27 to TRBJ1-5, with TRBD1 as a possible D gene (6 bases). The V and J ends lost 5 bases and 4 bases respectively, with 12 bases between them. The CDR3 contains 14 residues. Germline CDR1 is MNHEY and CDR2 is SMNVEV (reference sequence). The CDR3 spells CASSQGSGNQPQHF. CDR3 bases: TGTGCCAGCAGTCAGGGGTCAGGGAATCAGCCCCAGCATTTT.

The chain links TRBV2 to TRBJ2-3; the match to TRBD2 covers 8 bases. Germline assignment: CDR1 SNHLY and CDR2 FYNNEI. The trim removed 8 bases at V and 3 bases at J, leaving 4 bases unmatched. The CDR3 loop spans 13 amino acids. The CDR3 DNA is TGTGCCAGCCTCGGGGGGGGTACAGATACGCAGTATTTT. Encoded protein: CASLGGGTDTQYF.

This sequence joins TRBV7-9 and TRBJ2-1; D not resolved. The CDR3 extends over 15 amino acids. Trimming removed 4 bases at V and 8 bases at J, with 18 bases between. Germline CDR1 is SEHNR and CDR2 is FQNEAQ (reference sequence). Written as DNA, the CDR3 is TGTGCCAGCAGCTCCCAGGCCCCGCAAGGCCATGAGCAGTTCTTC. It specifies CASSSQAPQGHEQFF.

The CDR3 DNA sequence: TGTGCCAGTAGTATCGACAGGGGGTGGGGCGGGGAGCTGTTTTTT. This sequence encodes CASSIDRGWGGELFF. This rearrangement joins TRBV19 to TRBJ2-2; 9 nucleotides agree with TRBD1. With 3 bases clipped from V and 7 bases from J, the junction kept 6 bases outside the gene matches. The germline CDR1 and CDR2 sequences are LNHDA and SQIVND (reference sequence). CDR3 length equals 15 residues. The entire variable domain, with the rest obtained from reference TRBV19 and TRBJ2-2, is as follows: DGGITQSPKYLFRKEGQNVTLSCEQNLNHDAMYWYRQDPGQGLRLIYYSQIVNDFQKGDIAEGYSVSREKKESFPLTVTSAQKNPTAFYLCASSIDRGWGGELFFGEGSRLTVL.

V and J are TRBV6-5 and TRBJ1-1; the D is unclear. In germline, CDR1 is MNHEY, CDR2 SVGAGI. This CDR3 has 13 residues. This chain's CDR3 is CATERGANTEAFF. CDR3 nucleotides: TGTGCGACGGAGCGTGGTGCGAACACTGAAGCTTTCTTT.

J is TRBJ2-7 and V is TRBV28; tentative D call: TRBD1 (6 bases). From germline, CDR1 is MDHEN and CDR2 SYDVKM. The CDR3 is 16 amino acids. V shed 5 bases and J shed 2 bases, with 19 bases lying between them. The CDR3 sequence: CASSPTGRVRAYEQYF. CDR3 DNA: TGTGCCAGCAGTCCGACAGGACGGGTGAGGGCCTACGAGCAGTACTTC. The complete variable domain, with remaining parts taken from reference TRBV28 and TRBJ2-7, reads DVKVTQSSRYLVKRTGEKVFLECVQDMDHENMFWYRQDPGLGLRLIYFSYDVKMKEKGDIPEGYSVSREKKERFSLILESASTNQTSMYLCASSPTGRVRAYEQYFGPGTRLTVT.

This clone was counted only a few times. The chain employs TRBV19 and TRBJ1-5; 11 bases agree with TRBD1. This CDR3 region has 16 residues. Germline V gene data show CDR1 as LNHDA and CDR2 as SQIVND (reference sequence). V dropped 6 bases and J dropped 0; count of bases not matched to a gene: 4. CDR3 sequence: CASRGQGGRSNQPQHF. The CDR3 DNA reads TGTGCCAGTAGGGGACAGGGGGGACGTAGCAATCAGCCCCAGCATTTT. The full variable domain, with the rest looked up from reference TRBV19 and TRBJ1-5, is DGGITQSPKYLFRKEGQNVTLSCEQNLNHDAMYWYRQDPGQGLRLIYYSQIVNDFQKGDIAEGYSVSREKKESFPLTVTSAQKNPTAFYLCASRGQGGRSNQPQHFGDGTRLSIL.

Details on this clone: Other DNA variants within this sample encode the same CDR3. The rearrangement uses TRBV5-1 and TRBJ1-1, with D hard to call. V was cut by 4 bases and J by 3 bases, with 7 bases left in between. Germline CDR1 SGHRS, CDR2 YFSETQ. The CDR3 loop spans 12 amino acids. The CDR3 sequence: CASSPGDTEAFF. In nucleotides, the CDR3 is TGCGCCAGCAGCCCCGGGGACACTGAAGCTTTCTTT.

The CDR3 reads CASSYSGRAEQYF. In DNA, the CDR3 is TGTGCCAGCAGCTACAGCGGGAGGGCCGAGCAGTACTTC. The chain couples TRBV25-1 to TRBJ2-7, with TRBD2 matching over 10 bases. The CDR3 consists of 13 residues. CDR1 and CDR2 (germline): MGHDK, SYGVNS. Trimming took 6 bases from V and 6 from J; bases not matched to a gene: 5.

The J gene is TRBJ2-1, the V gene TRBV4-1; possible D gene TRBD2, 5 bases. V lost 2 bases to trimming and J lost 0 bases, with 14 bases between them. The germline V gene has CDR1 MGHRA and CDR2 YSYEKL. CDR3 length: 17 residues. CDR3 sequence reads: CASSQIGAARSYNEQFF. As DNA, the CDR3 is TGCGCCAGCAGCCAAATCGGAGCGGCACGCTCCTACAATGAGCAGTTCTTC.

The rearrangement joins TRBV10-3 to TRBJ2-3; 9 nucleotides agree with TRBD2. The germline V gene encodes CDR1 ENHRY and CDR2 SYGVKD. The CDR3 totals 15 residues. J was trimmed by 5 bases and V by 7 bases; bases with no gene match: 10. This CDR3 is CAINIGTSFGDTQYF. The CDR3 DNA sequence: TGTGCCATCAACATCGGGACTAGCTTTGGAGATACGCAGTATTTT.

The chain's CDR3 is CASSQVSAGIGSTIYF. CDR3 bases: TGCGCCAGCAGCCAAGTTTCTGCAGGCATCGGCAGCACCATATATTTT. The V call is TRBV4-1, the J call TRBJ1-3, with no clear D. V lost 1 base to trimming and J lost 9 bases, with 19 bases between them. Germline V gene lookup returns CDR1 MGHRA and CDR2 YSYEKL. This CDR3 comprises 16 residues.

This chain connects TRBV11-1 to TRBJ2-3; maybe TRBD1 (6 bases). Trimming cost V 6 bases and J 5 bases, with 12 bases left between them. The CDR3 totals 13 residues. Germline loops: CDR1 SGHAT, CDR2 FQDESV (reference sequence). CDR3 DNA: TGTGCCAGCAGTTCCACAGGGATAGATACGCAGTATTTT. Translation gives CASSSTGIDTQYF.

V usage is TRBV12-5 and J usage is TRBJ2-3, with D possibly TRBD1 on 6 matching bases. V lost 5 bases and J 2 bases, leaving 17 bases between the germline ends. The CDR3 sequence is 16 residues long. Germline V gene data show CDR1 as LGHNT and CDR2 as FRNRAP. CDR3 sequence reads: CASGPATGFYTDTQYF. DNA for the CDR3: TGTGCTAGTGGTCCGGCTACAGGGTTTTACACAGATACGCAGTATTTT. Complete variable domain (other parts from reference TRBV12-5 and TRBJ2-3): DARVTQTPRHKVTEMGQEVTMRCQPILGHNTVFWYRQTMMQGLELLAYFRNRAPLDDSGMPKDRFSAEMPDATLATLKIQPSEPRDSAVYFCASGPATGFYTDTQYFGPGTRLTVL.

This clone was counted a few times. This chain uses TRBV7-2 with TRBJ2-7; 9 positions agree with TRBD2. CDR1 SGHTA and CDR2 FQGNSA come from the germline V gene. The CDR3 is 15 amino acids. Trimming at V came to 7 bases and at J to 0 bases, leaving 7 bases not matched to a gene. CDR3 DNA sequence: TGTGCCAGCACCTTTAGCGGGGGTAACTCCTACGAGCAGTACTTC. The encoded protein is CASTFSGGNSYEQYF.

V usage is TRBV7-9 and J usage is TRBJ2-2; D is uncertain. V was clipped by 0 bases and J by 4 bases, with 6 bases between them. Germline CDR1 reads SEHNR; CDR2 reads FQNEAQ (reference sequence). This CDR3 has 14 amino acids. The CDR3 DNA reads TGTGCCAGCAGCTTAGCCTCGGGCACCGGGGAGCTGTTTTTT. It encodes CASSLASGTGELFF.

The chain combines TRBV18 with TRBJ2-5, with a weak D call TRBD2 (5 bases). This CDR3 is built from 12 residues. Looked up from germline, CDR1 is KGHSH and CDR2 is LQKENI. V gave up 1 base and J gave up 5 bases, with 5 bases separating them. In DNA form, the CDR3 reads TGTGCCAGCTCACCACGGGAGGAGACCCAGTACTTC. It yields the protein CASSPREETQYF.

This clone is a singleton in its sample. The V gene is TRBV5-4, the J gene TRBJ2-2, with TRBD2 matching 10 bases. After removal of 4 bases from V and 0 bases from J, the junction contained 3 bases not matched to a gene. CDR1 and CDR2 from the germline V gene are SGHNT and YYREEE (reference sequence). The CDR3 sequence is 16 residues long. The CDR3 coding sequence is TGTGCCAGCAGCCGGACTAGCGGAGCGAACACCGGGGAGCTGTTTTTT. As protein: CASSRTSGANTGELFF.

As DNA, the CDR3 is TGTGCCAGCAGCGAACTAGCGGGGGGGGCCACAGATACGCAGTATTTT. The encoded protein is CASSELAGGATDTQYF. The V and J genes are TRBV9 and TRBJ2-3; TRBD2 aligns across 13 bases. This CDR3 has 16 amino acids. Germline-derived CDR1 and CDR2 are SGDLS and YYNGEE. J gave up 2 bases and V 3 bases, and 3 bases lay outside the gene matches.

This clone turned up a few times. The chain uses TRBV7-9 and TRBJ2-5; D ambiguous. The V gene lost 2 bases and the J gene lost 5 bases, with 3 bases spanning the gap. Looked up from germline, CDR1 is SEHNR and CDR2 is FQNEAQ (reference sequence). There are 11 residues in the CDR3. CDR3 sequence (DNA): TGTGCCAGCAGCTTAAGCGAGACCCAGTACTTC. It encodes CASSLSETQYF.